This entry lists 23 T cell receptor beta chains sequenced from one sample in a study of Ad26.COV2.S vaccination and SARS-CoV-2 variants. Assay: immunoSEQ multiplex PCR; the TCRdb copy retains only in-frame clones and omits some. The repertoire holds a few hundred thousand clones, about nine tenths seen once, with about 3.4% in the top ten. Treatment noted: 15 to 20 received Ad26.COV2.S at low or high dose, single or two shots; roughly 5 received placebo; per-sample allocation not given. Following the first vaccine or placebo injection, samples were taken on day 63. The sample was peripheral blood, taken in a trial of Ad26.COV2.S vaccine versus placebo. All receptors derive from a person aged 18-60 years who received the Ad26.COV2.S COVID-19 vaccine or a placebo.

V gene TRBV6-5 combines with J gene TRBJ2-1; 10 bases line up with TRBD2. Trimming took 10 bases from V and 3 from J; bases not matched to a gene: 6. The CDR3 extends over 14 amino acids. Per the germline V gene, CDR1 is MNHEY and CDR2 is SVGAGI. The DNA of the CDR3 is TGTGCCACCGCTCTAGCGGGGGACTACAATGAGCAGTTCTTC. Protein product: CATALAGDYNEQFF.

The sample holds a few counts of this clone. V gene TRBV27 combines with J gene TRBJ2-2; D not resolved. The V and J ends lost 4 bases and 4 bases respectively, with 10 bases between them. The CDR3 runs to 14 residues. CDR1 is MNHEY and CDR2 is SMNVEV in the germline V gene (reference sequence). CDR3 amino acids: CASSSEMGTGELFF. The CDR3 coding sequence is TGTGCCAGCAGTTCTGAGATGGGCACCGGGGAGCTGTTTTTT.

This chain links TRBV21-1 with TRBJ2-7; the D call of TRBD1 is as the table states it, not checked on the DNA. TRBV21-1 is described as a pseudogene. The CDR3 consists of 17 residues. CDR3 region: CASSMSRDRFGIYEQYF. DNA for the CDR3: TGTGCCAGCAGCATGTCCCGGGACAGGTTTGGCATCTACGAGCAGTACTTC.

This chain connects TRBV12-3 or TRBV12-4 to TRBJ2-1; no reliable D call. Deletions cut 5 bases from V and 10 bases from J, with 9 bases between. The CDR3 is made up of 11 amino acids. Written as DNA, the CDR3 is TGTGCCAGCAGTCCCAGCACCGAGCAGTTCTTC. It yields the protein CASSPSTEQFF.

This chain links TRBV4-2 with TRBJ2-3; D perhaps matches TRBD2 (7 bases). Germline V gives CDR1 LGHNA, CDR2 YNFKEQ. This CDR3 is 17 amino acids long. Trimming took 4 bases from V and 2 from J, leaving 19 bases between them. The CDR3 spells CASSPYRGGSDTDTQYF. CDR3 in DNA: TGTGCCAGCAGCCCATATAGGGGGGGCAGTGACACAGATACGCAGTATTTT.

V gene TRBV9 combines with J gene TRBJ1-1, with D tentatively TRBD1 (5 bases). Trimming stripped 5 bases from V and 4 bases from J, with 9 bases between. Germline CDR1 SGDLS, CDR2 YYNGEE. This CDR3 is built from 12 residues. The CDR3, as DNA: TGTGCCAGCAGGGAGGGGTTCACTGAAGCTTTCTTT. Translated: CASREGFTEAFF.

The rearrangement uses TRBV7-8 and TRBJ2-7; 8 bases are shared with TRBD1. Germline V gives CDR1 SGHVS, CDR2 FQNEAQ. This CDR3 has 15 residues. Trimming cost V 5 bases and J 9 bases; bases outside gene matches: 15. CDR3 DNA: TGTGCCAGCAGCCGTATAGGACAGGGCCGTGGTGGGCAGTACTTC. The encoded protein is CASSRIGQGRGGQYF.

The V gene is TRBV6-5, the J gene TRBJ2-1, with TRBD2 matching 10 bases. J lost 10 bases, V lost 2 bases, and 2 bases had no gene match. The CDR3 sequence is 13 residues long. In germline, CDR1 is MNHEY, CDR2 SVGAGI. The CDR3 sequence: CASSYASGGEQFF. Here the CDR3 DNA reads TGTGCCAGCAGTTACGCTAGCGGGGGAGAGCAGTTCTTC.

The chain is built from TRBV6-6 and TRBJ1-4; perhaps TRBD1 as D (5 bases). V was clipped by 2 bases and J by 3 bases, with 13 bases between them. Germline lookup yields CDR1 MNHNY and CDR2 SVGAGI (reference sequence). The CDR3 runs to 16 residues. The CDR3 DNA reads as TGTGCCAGCAGTTACCTTCTCGGGGGATCTAATGAAAAACTGTTTTTT. Protein: CASSYLLGGSNEKLFF.

V and J are TRBV19 and TRBJ1-6; a weak D match, TRBD1 (6 bases). The CDR3 extends over 16 amino acids. V was shortened by 2 bases and J by 8 bases, with 16 bases between the two germline ends. Germline CDR1 and CDR2: LNHDA and SQIVND (reference sequence). The CDR3 is CASSIRVRDTDSPLHF. For the CDR3, the DNA is TGTGCCAGTAGTATACGTGTCCGGGACACCGATTCACCCCTCCACTTT.

The rearrangement links TRBV27 to TRBJ1-5; D unresolved. V dropped 6 bases and J dropped 9 bases, with 18 bases sitting between them. The CDR3 totals 14 residues. Germline V CDR1 and CDR2: MNHEY, SMNVEV (reference sequence). This CDR3 is CASSPDGNWRPQHF. DNA for the CDR3: TGTGCCAGCAGCCCAGACGGGAACTGGAGGCCCCAGCATTTT.

V and J are TRBV9 and TRBJ1-1; the D is unclear. Deletions cut 4 bases from V and 4 bases from J, with 14 bases between. The CDR3 runs 14 residues. The germline CDR1 and CDR2 sequences are SGDLS and YYNGEE. This chain's CDR3 is CASSQRAGVTEAFF. The DNA for the CDR3 is TGTGCCAGCAGCCAGAGGGCAGGAGTCACTGAAGCTTTCTTT.

The rearrangement links TRBV6-2 or TRBV6-3 to TRBJ2-5, with no clear D. In germline, CDR1 is MNHEY, CDR2 SVGEGT. Trimming cost V 6 bases and J 0 bases, with 5 bases left between them. The CDR3 covers 12 residues. The CDR3 loop is CASSSYQETQYF. CDR3 nucleotide sequence: TGTGCCAGCAGCAGTTACCAAGAGACCCAGTACTTC.

The chain has TRBV12-3 or TRBV12-4 and TRBJ1-1, with 8 bases aligning to TRBD1. This CDR3 contains 12 residues. V trimming: 5 bases; J trimming: 7 bases; junction bases outside the gene matches: 3. CDR3 nucleotides: TGTGCCAGCAGTAAAGGGACAGGTGAAGCTTTCTTT. It is translated as CASSKGTGEAFF.

This chain uses TRBV30 with TRBJ1-1; 9 nucleotides match TRBD1. This CDR3 comprises 13 residues. The J segment lost 4 bases and the V segment lost 1 base, leaving 1 base of the junction unmatched. Germline loops: CDR1 GTSNPN, CDR2 SVGIG (reference sequence). CDR3 sequence reads: CAWSGQGGTEAFF. In DNA, the CDR3 is TGTGCCTGGAGTGGACAGGGGGGCACTGAAGCTTTCTTT.

The V call is TRBV11-1, the J call TRBJ2-7, with 9 positions matching TRBD2. Per germline, CDR1 SGHAT and CDR2 FQDESV (reference sequence). The CDR3 runs 16 residues. Trimming removed 5 bases from V and 7 bases from J; junction bases left unmatched: 15. The CDR3, as DNA: TGTGCCAGCAGCCCGAAGCGGGGGGCCCCCCCGCGGGAGCAGTACTTC. Protein product: CASSPKRGAPPREQYF.

In this sample, this clone turned up once. The chain joins TRBV5-1 to TRBJ2-5; no clear D gene. Germline V gene sequence: CDR1 SGHRS, CDR2 YFSETQ. This CDR3 is 15 amino acids long. The V end was cut by 3 bases, the J end by 5 bases, with 17 bases between. The CDR3 reads CASSWDPDASETQYF. The DNA for the CDR3 is TGCGCCAGCAGCTGGGATCCAGACGCCTCGGAGACCCAGTACTTC.

The chain couples TRBV3-1 (or the pseudogene TRBV3-2) to TRBJ1-1; perhaps TRBD1 as D (6 bases). Looked up from germline, CDR1 is LGHDT and CDR2 is YNNKEL (reference sequence). This CDR3 is built from 17 residues. Trimming took off 0 bases at V and 0 bases at J, with 14 bases between the two ends. Here the CDR3 reads CASSQDRGATLNTEAFF. DNA for the CDR3: TGTGCCAGCAGCCAAGATCGGGGGGCTACACTGAACACTGAAGCTTTCTTT.

In this sample, this clone turned up once. At one end, the junction sequence differs from germline, possibly due to a read error. V is TRBV7-7 and J is TRBJ2-3, with D maybe TRBD2 (5 bases). CDR3 length: 16 residues. Germline-derived CDR1 and CDR2 are SSHAT and FNYEAQ (reference sequence). The CDR3: CASSPGLHRPTDTQYF. The CDR3 nucleotides read TGTGCTAGCAGCCCTGGACTTCACCGACCCACAGATACGCAGTATTTT.

This clone came up once. V gene TRBV7-2 combines with J gene TRBJ2-7, with 9 bases lining up with TRBD2. CDR1 is SGHTA and CDR2 is FQGNSA in the germline V gene. Trimming removed 1 base from V and 2 bases from J; junction bases left unmatched: 6. The CDR3 loop spans 16 amino acids. In DNA form, the CDR3 reads TGTGCCAGCAGCTTAGATGCTAGCGGGATGGCCTACGAGCAGTACTTC. This translates into CASSLDASGMAYEQYF.

The chain carries TRBV2 and TRBJ2-5; D gene uncertain. Looked up from germline, CDR1 is SNHLY and CDR2 is FYNNEI. V was trimmed by 7 bases and J by 4 bases, leaving 7 bases between them. The CDR3 runs to 11 residues. This chain's CDR3 is CASNRVETQYF. DNA for the CDR3: TGTGCCAGCAACCGGGTAGAGACCCAGTACTTC.

This sequence joins TRBV7-9 and TRBJ2-7; unclear D gene. CDR3 length: 14 residues. The ends were cut back, 3 bases at V and 3 bases at J, with 12 bases in the middle. CDR1 SEHNR and CDR2 FQNEAQ come from the germline V gene (reference sequence). Written as DNA, the CDR3 is TGTGCCAGCAGCTTCCTCGAGCTAAGCTACGAGCAGTACTTC. It yields the protein CASSFLELSYEQYF.

The gene calls are TRBV23-1 and TRBJ1-6; D uncertain. TRBV23-1 is classed as an ORF, of uncertain function. This CDR3 comprises 14 residues. V was trimmed by 11 bases and J by 6 bases, leaving 17 bases between them. The CDR3 protein is CARPTGRLNSPLHF. The CDR3 nucleotides are TGCGCCCGCCCGACCGGGAGGCTTAATTCACCCCTCCACTTT.